This TCR beta chain stems from a study of blood T cells in healthy people across ages. Findings and limits, study-wide: Aged donors had fewer naive CD4+ cells and lower diversity than long-lived donors.

Combining a sample-barcoded 5' primer with a J-beta primer mix, a second PCR ran for about 7 to 11 cycles. Via MiXCR, TCRdb re-called the 5' RACE reads, giving one row per CDR3 protein. The sample includes 900,000 to 950,000 distinct CDR3 sequences, approximately 32% seen only once; the top ten take 10%. Concerning this clonotype: As yet, its antigen is unknown.

From germline, CDR1 is LGHNA and CDR2 YSLEER. The length of the CDR3 is 15 residues. V lost 0 bases to trimming and J lost 7 bases, with 15 bases between them. The same data also went into a second study, on T cells of mothers and their children. That investigation notes: According to the study, all extracted RNA entered cDNA synthesis at around 1.5 ug per 15 ul. No clones detected were persistent microchimeric T cell clones.

The TCR comes from a middle-aged woman in good health. The V gene is TRBV4-3, the J gene TRBJ1-2; a weak D match, TRBD1 (6 bases). Sequencing input: blood. This CDR3 is CASSQERTGGSGYTF. CDR3 DNA: TGCGCCAGCAGCCAAGAAAGGACGGGGGGCTCTGGCTACACCTTC.